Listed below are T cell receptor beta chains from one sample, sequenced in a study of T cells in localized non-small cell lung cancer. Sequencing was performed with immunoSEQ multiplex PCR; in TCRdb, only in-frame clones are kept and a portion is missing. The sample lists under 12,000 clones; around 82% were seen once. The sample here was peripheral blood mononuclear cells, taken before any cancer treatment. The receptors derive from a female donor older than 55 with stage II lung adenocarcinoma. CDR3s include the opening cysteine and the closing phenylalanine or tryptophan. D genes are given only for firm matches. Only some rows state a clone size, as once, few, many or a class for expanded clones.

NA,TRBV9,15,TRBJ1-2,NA,CASSVAGGLEYGYTF,TGTGCCAGCAGCGTAGCTGGGGGATTAGAGTATGGCTACACCTTC
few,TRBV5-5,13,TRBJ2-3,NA,CASSQGNTDTQYF,TGTGCCAGCAGCCAGGGAAACACAGATACGCAGTATTTT
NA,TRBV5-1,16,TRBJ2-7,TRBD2,CASSAGTSGRTYEQYF,TGCGCCAGCAGCGCTGGGACTAGCGGGAGGACCTACGAGCAGTACTTC
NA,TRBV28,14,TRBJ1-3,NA,CASSLLTPGNTIYF,TGTGCCAGCAGTTTATTAACTCCTGGAAACACCATATATTTT
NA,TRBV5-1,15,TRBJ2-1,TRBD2,CASSIAGGSYNEQFF,TGCGCCAGCAGCATAGCGGGGGGCTCCTACAATGAGCAGTTCTTC
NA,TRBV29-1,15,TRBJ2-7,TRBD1,CSVEDPRTGGNEQYF,TGCAGCGTTGAAGATCCCAGGACAGGGGGAAACGAGCAGTACTTC
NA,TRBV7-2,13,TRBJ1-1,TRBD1,CASSSQTGGEAFF,TGTGCCAGCAGCTCTCAGACAGGGGGTGAAGCTTTCTTT
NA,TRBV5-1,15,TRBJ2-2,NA,CASTDPSAGTGELFF,TGCGCCAGCACCGACCCCTCGGCGGGCACCGGGGAGCTGTTTTTT
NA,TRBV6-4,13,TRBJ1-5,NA,CASSVSFNQPQHF,TGTGCCAGCAGTGTCAGTTTCAATCAGCCCCAGCATTTT
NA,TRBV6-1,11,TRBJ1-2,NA,CASYYGYGYTF,TGTGCCAGTTACTACGGCTATGGCTACACCTTC
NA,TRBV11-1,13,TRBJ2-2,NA,CASSPFFTGELFF,TGTGCCAGCAGCCCCTTTTTCACCGGGGAGCTGTTTTTT
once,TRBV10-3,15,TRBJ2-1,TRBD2,CAISVELAGVGEQFF,TGTGCCATCAGTGTCGAACTAGCGGGAGTGGGTGAGCAGTTCTTC
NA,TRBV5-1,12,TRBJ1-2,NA,CASSSGLEGYTF,TGCGCCAGCAGCTCGGGACTGGAGGGCTACACCTTC
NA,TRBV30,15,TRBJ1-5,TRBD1,CAWSAGTGTAVPQHF,TGTGCCTGGAGTGCCGGGACAGGTACTGCGGTGCCCCAGCATTTT
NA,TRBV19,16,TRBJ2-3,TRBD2,CASRLLGGGATDTQYF,TGTGCCAGTAGACTACTTGGCGGGGGGGCCACAGATACGCAGTATTTT
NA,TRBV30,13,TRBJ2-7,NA,CAWSVNRGYREYF,TGTGCCTGGAGTGTCAACCGAGGGTATCGGGAGTACTTC
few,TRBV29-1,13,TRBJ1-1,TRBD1,CSVDGQANTEAFF,TGCAGCGTTGACGGACAGGCGAACACTGAAGCTTTCTTT
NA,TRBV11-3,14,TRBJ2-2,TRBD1,CASSTGQGAGELFF,TGTGCCAGCAGCACTGGACAGGGGGCCGGGGAGCTGTTTTTT
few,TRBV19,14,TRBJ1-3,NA,CASSSGASGNTIYF,TGTGCCAGTAGTTCAGGAGCCTCTGGAAACACCATATATTTT
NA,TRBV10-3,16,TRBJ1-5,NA,CAISVGQGNSNQPQHF,TGTGCCATCAGTGTAGGGCAGGGTAATAGCAATCAGCCCCAGCATTTT
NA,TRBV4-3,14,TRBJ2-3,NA,CASSQDRLTDTQYF,TGCGCCAGCAGCCAAGATAGGCTCACAGATACGCAGTATTTT
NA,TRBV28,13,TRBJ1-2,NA,CASCNREGYGYTF,TGTGCCAGCTGTAACAGGGAAGGGTATGGCTACACCTTC